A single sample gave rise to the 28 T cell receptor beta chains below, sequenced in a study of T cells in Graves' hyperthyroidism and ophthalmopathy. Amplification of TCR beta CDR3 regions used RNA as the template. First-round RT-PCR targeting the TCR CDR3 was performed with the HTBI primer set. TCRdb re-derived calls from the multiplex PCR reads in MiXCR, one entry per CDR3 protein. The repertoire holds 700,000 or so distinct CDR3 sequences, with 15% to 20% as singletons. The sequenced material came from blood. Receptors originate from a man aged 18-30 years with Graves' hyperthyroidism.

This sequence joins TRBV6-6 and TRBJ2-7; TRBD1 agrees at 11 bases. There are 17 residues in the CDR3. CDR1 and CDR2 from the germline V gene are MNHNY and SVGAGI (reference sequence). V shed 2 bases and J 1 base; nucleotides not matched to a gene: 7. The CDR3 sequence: CASSYPGTGGSSYEQYF. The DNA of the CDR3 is TGTGCCAGCAGTTACCCCGGGACAGGGGGTAGTTCCTACGAGCAGTACTTC.

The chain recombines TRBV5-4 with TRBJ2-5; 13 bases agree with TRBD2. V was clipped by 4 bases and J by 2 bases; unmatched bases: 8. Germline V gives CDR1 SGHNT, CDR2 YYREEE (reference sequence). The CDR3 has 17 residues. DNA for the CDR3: TGTGCCAGCAGCCCGGGCACTAGCGGGAGGGGTCAAGAGACCCAGTACTTC. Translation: CASSPGTSGRGQETQYF.

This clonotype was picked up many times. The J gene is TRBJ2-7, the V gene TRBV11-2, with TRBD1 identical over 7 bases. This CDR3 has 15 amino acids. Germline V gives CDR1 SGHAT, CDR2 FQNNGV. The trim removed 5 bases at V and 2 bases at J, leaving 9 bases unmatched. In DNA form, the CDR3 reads TGTGCCAGCAGCCCCACCCGGGACAGTGCCTACGAGCAGTACTTC. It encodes CASSPTRDSAYEQYF.

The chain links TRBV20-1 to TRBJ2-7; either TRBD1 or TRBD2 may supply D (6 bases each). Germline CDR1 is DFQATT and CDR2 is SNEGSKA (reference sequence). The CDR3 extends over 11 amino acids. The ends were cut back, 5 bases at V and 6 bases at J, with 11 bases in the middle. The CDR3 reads CSAQGGREQYF. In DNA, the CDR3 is TGCAGTGCTCAAGGGGGGCGCGAGCAGTACTTC.

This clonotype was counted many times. DNA for the CDR3: TGTGCCAGCAGCGACCTTAGCTGGCGGGGAATGGAGACCCAGTACTTC. Its protein is CASSDLSWRGMETQYF. The V and J genes are TRBV11-3 and TRBJ2-5; D perhaps matches TRBD2 (6 bases). This CDR3 has 16 residues. Germline CDR1 SGHNT, CDR2 YENEEA. The ends were cut back, 5 bases at V and 5 bases at J, with 21 bases in the middle. Filled out from reference TRBV11-3 and TRBJ2-5, the complete variable domain reads EAGVVQSPRYKIIEKKQPVAFWCNPISGHNTLYWYLQNLGQGPELLIRYENEEAVDDSQLPKDRFSAERLKGVDSTLKIQPAELGDSAVYLCASSDLSWRGMETQYFGPGTRLLVL.

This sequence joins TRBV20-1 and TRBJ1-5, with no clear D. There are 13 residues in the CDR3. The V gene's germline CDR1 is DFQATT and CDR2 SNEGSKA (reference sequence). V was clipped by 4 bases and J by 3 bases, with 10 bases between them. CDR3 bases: TGCAGTGCTACACCCACCCCCAATCAGCCCCAGCATTTT. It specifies CSATPTPNQPQHF.

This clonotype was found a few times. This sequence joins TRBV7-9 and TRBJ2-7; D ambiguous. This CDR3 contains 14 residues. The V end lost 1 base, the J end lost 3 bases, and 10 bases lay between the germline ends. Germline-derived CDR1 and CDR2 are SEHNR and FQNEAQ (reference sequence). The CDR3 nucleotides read TGTGCCAGCAGCTTAGGGACGGTGTTCTACGAGCAGTACTTC. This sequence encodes CASSLGTVFYEQYF.

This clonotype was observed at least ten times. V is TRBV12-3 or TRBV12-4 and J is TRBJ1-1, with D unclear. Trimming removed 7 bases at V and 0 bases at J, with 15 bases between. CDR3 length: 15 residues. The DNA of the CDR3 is TGTGCCAGCAACCCTTTATGGCAGATGAACACTGAAGCTTTCTTT. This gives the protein CASNPLWQMNTEAFF.

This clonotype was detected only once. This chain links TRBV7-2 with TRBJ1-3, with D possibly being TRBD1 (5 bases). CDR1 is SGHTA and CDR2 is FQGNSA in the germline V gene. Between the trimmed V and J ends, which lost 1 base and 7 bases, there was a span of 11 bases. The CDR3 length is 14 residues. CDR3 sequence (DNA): TGTGCCAGCAGCTTAGATGGCGGGGCTAACACCATATATTTT. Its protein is CASSLDGGANTIYF.

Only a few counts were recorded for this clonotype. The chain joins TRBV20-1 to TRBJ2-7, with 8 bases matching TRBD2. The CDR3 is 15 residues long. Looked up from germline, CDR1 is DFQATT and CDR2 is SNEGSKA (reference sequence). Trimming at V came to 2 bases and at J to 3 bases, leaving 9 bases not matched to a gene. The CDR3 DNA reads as TGCAGTGCTAGATTACCTCAGCGGGAGATCTACGAGCAGTACTTC. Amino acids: CSARLPQREIYEQYF.

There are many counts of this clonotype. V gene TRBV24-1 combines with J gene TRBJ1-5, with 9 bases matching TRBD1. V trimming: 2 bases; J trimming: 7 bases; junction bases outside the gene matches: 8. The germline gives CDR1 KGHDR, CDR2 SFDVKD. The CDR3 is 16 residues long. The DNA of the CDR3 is TGTGCCACCAGTGATTCCCGGACAGGGGAAGTGCAGCCCCAGCATTTT. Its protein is CATSDSRTGEVQPQHF.

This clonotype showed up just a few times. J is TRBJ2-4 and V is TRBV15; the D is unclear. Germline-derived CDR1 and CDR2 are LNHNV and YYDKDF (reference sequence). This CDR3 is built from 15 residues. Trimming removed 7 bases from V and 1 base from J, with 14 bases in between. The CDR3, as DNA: TGTGCCACCACCCCGGCCGCGGTGGCCAAAAACATTCAGTACTTC. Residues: CATTPAAVAKNIQYF. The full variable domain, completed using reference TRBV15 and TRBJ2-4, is DAMVIQNPRYQVTQFGKPVTLSCSQTLNHNVMYWYQQKSSQAPKLLFHYYDKDFNNEADTPDNFQSRRPNTSFCFLDIRSPGLGDTAMYLCATTPAAVAKNIQYFGAGTRLSVL.

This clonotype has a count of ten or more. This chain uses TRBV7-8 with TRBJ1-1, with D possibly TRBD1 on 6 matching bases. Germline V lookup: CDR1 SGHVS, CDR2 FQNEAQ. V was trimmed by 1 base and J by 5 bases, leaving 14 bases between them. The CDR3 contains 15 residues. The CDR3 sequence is CASSLDQGRGTEAFF. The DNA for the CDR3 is TGTGCCAGCAGCTTAGATCAGGGGCGGGGGACTGAAGCTTTCTTT.

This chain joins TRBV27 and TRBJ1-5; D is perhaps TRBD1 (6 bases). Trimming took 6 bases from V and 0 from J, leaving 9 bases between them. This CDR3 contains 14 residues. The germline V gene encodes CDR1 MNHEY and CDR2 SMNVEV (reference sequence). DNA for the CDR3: TGTGCCAGCAGGCCAGGGGTTAGCAATCAGCCCCAGCATTTT. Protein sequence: CASRPGVSNQPQHF.

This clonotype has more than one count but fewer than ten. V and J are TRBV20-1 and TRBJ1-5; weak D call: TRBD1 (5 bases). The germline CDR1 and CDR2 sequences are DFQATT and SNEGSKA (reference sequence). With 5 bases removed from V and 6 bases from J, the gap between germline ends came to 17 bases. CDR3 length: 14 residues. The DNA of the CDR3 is TGCAGTGCTCCCCCCGGGGGGTATGGTCAGCCCCAGCATTTT. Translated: CSAPPGGYGQPQHF.

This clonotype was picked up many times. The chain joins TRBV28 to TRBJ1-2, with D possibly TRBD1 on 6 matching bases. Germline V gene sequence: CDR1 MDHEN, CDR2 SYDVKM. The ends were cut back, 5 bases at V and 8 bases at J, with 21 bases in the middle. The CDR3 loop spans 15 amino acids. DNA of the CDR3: TGTGCCAGCAGTCGAAGACAGGTCGCACTGGGAGGCTACACCTTC. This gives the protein CASSRRQVALGGYTF.

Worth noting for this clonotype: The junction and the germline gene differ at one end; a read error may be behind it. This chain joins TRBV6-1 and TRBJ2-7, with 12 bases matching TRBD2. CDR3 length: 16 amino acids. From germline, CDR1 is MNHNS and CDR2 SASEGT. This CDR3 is CATSEAGTSGFYEQYF. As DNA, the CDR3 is TGTGCCACCAGTGAGGCCGGGACTAGCGGGTTCTACGAGCAGTACTTC.

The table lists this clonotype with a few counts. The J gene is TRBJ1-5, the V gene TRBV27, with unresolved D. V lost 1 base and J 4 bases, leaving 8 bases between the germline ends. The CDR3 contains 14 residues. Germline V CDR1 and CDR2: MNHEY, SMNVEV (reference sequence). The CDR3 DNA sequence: TGTGCCAGCAGTTTATACACGGGGAATCAGCCCCAGCATTTT. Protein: CASSLYTGNQPQHF.

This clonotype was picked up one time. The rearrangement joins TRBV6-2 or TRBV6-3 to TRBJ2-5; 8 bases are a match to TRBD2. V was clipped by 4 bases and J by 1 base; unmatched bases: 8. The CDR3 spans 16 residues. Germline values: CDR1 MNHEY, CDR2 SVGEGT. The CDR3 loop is CASSWSSGAPQETQYF. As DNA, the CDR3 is TGTGCCAGCAGTTGGAGTAGCGGGGCCCCCCAAGAGACCCAGTACTTC.

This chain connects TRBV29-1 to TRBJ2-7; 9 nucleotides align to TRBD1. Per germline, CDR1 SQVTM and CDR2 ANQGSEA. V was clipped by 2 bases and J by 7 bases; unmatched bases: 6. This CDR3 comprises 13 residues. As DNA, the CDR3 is TGCAGCGTTGAACCGGGACAGGGTTATGAGCAGTACTTC. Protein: CSVEPGQGYEQYF.

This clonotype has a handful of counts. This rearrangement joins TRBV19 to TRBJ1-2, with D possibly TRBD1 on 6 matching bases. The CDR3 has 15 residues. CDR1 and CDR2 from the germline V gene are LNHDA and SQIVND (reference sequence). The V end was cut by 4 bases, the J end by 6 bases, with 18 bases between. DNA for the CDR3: TGTGCCAGTAGTACCCCGGGGGGGCACAGGGATGGCTACACCTTC. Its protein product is CASSTPGGHRDGYTF.

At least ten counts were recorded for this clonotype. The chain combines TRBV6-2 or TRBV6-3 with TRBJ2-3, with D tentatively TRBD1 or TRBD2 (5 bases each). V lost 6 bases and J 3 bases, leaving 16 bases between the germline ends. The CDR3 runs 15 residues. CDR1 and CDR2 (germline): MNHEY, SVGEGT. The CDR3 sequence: CASSPLRDQTDTQYF. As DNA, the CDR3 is TGTGCCAGCAGCCCCCTGAGGGACCAGACAGATACGCAGTATTTT.

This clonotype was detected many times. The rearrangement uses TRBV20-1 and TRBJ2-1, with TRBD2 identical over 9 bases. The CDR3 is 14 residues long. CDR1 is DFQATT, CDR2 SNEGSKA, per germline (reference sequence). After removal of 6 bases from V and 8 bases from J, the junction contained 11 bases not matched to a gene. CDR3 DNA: TGCAGTGCCGAACTAGCGGGTGGTTTTGATGAGCAGTTCTTC. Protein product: CSAELAGGFDEQFF.

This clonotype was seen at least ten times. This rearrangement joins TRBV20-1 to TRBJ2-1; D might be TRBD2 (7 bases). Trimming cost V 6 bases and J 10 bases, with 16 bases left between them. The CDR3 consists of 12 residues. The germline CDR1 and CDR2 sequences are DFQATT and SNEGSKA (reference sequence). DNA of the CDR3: TGCAGTGCCAACTACGGGGGGCTCGAGCAGTTCTTC. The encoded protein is CSANYGGLEQFF.

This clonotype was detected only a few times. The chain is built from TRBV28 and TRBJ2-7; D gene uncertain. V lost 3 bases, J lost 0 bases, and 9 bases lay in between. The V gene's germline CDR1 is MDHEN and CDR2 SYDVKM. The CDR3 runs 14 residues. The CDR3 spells CASSFDASSYEQYF. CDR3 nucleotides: TGTGCCAGCAGTTTCGACGCGAGCTCCTACGAGCAGTACTTC. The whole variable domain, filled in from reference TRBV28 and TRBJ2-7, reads DVKVTQSSRYLVKRTGEKVFLECVQDMDHENMFWYRQDPGLGLRLIYFSYDVKMKEKGDIPEGYSVSREKKERFSLILESASTNQTSMYLCASSFDASSYEQYFGPGTRLTVT.

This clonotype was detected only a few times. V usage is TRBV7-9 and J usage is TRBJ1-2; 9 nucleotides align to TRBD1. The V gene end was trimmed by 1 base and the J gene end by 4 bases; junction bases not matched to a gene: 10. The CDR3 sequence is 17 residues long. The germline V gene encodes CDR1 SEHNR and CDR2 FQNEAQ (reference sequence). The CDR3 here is CASSLEGGQGSGYGYTF. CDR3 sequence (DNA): TGTGCCAGCAGCTTAGAAGGGGGACAGGGCTCGGGCTATGGCTACACCTTC.

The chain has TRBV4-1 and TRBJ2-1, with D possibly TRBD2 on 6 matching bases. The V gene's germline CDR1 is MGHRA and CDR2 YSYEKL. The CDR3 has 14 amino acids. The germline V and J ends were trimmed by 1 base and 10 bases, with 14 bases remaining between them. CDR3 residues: CASSQVAGLSEQFF. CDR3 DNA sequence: TGCGCCAGCAGCCAAGTCGCGGGACTCTCCGAGCAGTTCTTC.

The CDR3 bases are TGCAGTGGAACAGGCTACAATGAGCAGTTCTTC. The encoded protein is CSGTGYNEQFF. V is TRBV20-1 and J is TRBJ2-1; a weak D match, TRBD1 (5 bases). Between the trimmed V and J ends, which lost 7 bases and 3 bases, there was a span of 7 bases. Germline V gives CDR1 DFQATT, CDR2 SNEGSKA (reference sequence). The CDR3 is 11 residues long.